What follows describes a single T cell receptor (beta chain). Recovered Cohort 3 donors showed two negative PCRs, clearance, or symptom resolution. Original handling: From reference gene primer amplification, estimates of nucleated cell counts were derived. The assay was immunoSEQ multiplex PCR, and TCRdb's table has in-frame clones only and misses some. That table furnishes V, J and clone size, whereas the DNA furnished D and trimming. The data contain more than 200,000 clones, 70% to 90% of them singletons. Germline lookup yields CDR1 SGHVS and CDR2 FQNEAQ. The junction had 10 bases not matched to a gene; V was cut back by 3 bases and J by 8 bases. The CDR3 is 16 residues long. This specimen belongs to a study of blood T cell repertoires in COVID-19. As for the study in general: Acute and convalescent COVID-19 specimens originated in the United States, Italy and Spain.

The origin of this receptor is a man aged 25-45 years who had recovered from COVID-19. The source material was PBMCs or T cells enriched from blood (not recorded which). V usage is TRBV7-8 and J usage is TRBJ2-1; 10 nucleotides agree with TRBD2. CDR3: CASSFPIASGGYEQFF. The CDR3 DNA sequence: TGTGCCAGCAGCTTTCCCATAGCTAGCGGGGGTTATGAGCAGTTCTTC.